The next 7 T cell receptor beta chains were all read from a single sample in a study of cytomegalovirus exposure and HLA in healthy donors. PCR primers comprised 60 Vbeta and 13 Jbeta primers. TCRdb keeps only in-frame clones here, not all; method: immunoSEQ multiplex PCR. The table lists 110,000 to 150,000 clones, just under 80% of them singletons. What was sequenced was PBMCs. The receptors were gathered from a man aged 25 to 40 in good health and CMV-seronegative.

The chain uses TRBV5-8 and TRBJ2-1, with a weak D call TRBD1 (6 bases). The germline V gene encodes CDR1 SGHTS and CDR2 YDEGEE. This CDR3 comprises 15 residues. The V end lost 0 bases, the J end lost 8 bases, and 15 bases lay between the germline ends. CDR3 amino acids: CASSLEGTLWDEQFF. The CDR3 DNA reads TGTGCCAGCAGCTTGGAAGGGACACTCTGGGATGAGCAGTTCTTC.

The chain carries TRBV15 and TRBJ2-1; D perhaps matches TRBD1 (5 bases). Germline CDR1 and CDR2: LNHNV and YYDKDF (reference sequence). Deletions cut 0 bases from V and 6 bases from J, with 12 bases between. The CDR3 has 15 residues. CDR3 in DNA: TGTGCCACCAGCAGAGATAGGGGAAGGGGCAATGAGCAGTTCTTC. This translates into CATSRDRGRGNEQFF.

The rearrangement links TRBV15 to TRBJ2-7, with 7 bases fitting TRBD1. V lost 0 bases and J lost 5; bases outside the gene matches: 7. Germline assignment: CDR1 LNHNV and CDR2 YYDKDF (reference sequence). The CDR3 has 15 amino acids. The chain's CDR3 is CATSRDRQGVNEQYF. Here the CDR3 DNA reads TGTGCCACCAGCAGAGATAGGCAGGGGGTGAACGAGCAGTACTTC. Full variable domain (outside the CDR3, taken from reference TRBV15 and TRBJ2-7): DAMVIQNPRYQVTQFGKPVTLSCSQTLNHNVMYWYQQKSSQAPKLLFHYYDKDFNNEADTPDNFQSRRPNTSFCFLDIRSPGLGDTAMYLCATSRDRQGVNEQYFGPGTRLTVT.

V is TRBV28 and J is TRBJ2-1; 8 bases align to TRBD2. V lost 5 bases and J lost 3; bases outside the gene matches: 6. The V gene's germline CDR1 is MDHEN and CDR2 SYDVKM. This CDR3 is built from 15 residues. CDR3 sequence: CASSHPTSGYNEQFF. The CDR3 bases are TGTGCCAGCAGTCACCCAACTAGCGGCTACAATGAGCAGTTCTTC.

This sequence joins TRBV5-1 and TRBJ1-5; tentative D call: TRBD1 (6 bases). CDR3 length: 15 residues. Germline values: CDR1 SGHRS, CDR2 YFSETQ. V was pared by 5 bases and J by 3 bases, with 15 bases between. The CDR3 DNA sequence: TGCGCCAGCAGTCCACAGGGTTGGACCAATCAGCCCCAGCATTTT. Translating it yields CASSPQGWTNQPQHF. Variable domain in full (rest from reference TRBV5-1 and TRBJ1-5): KAGVTQTPRYLIKTRGQQVTLSCSPISGHRSVSWYQQTPGQGLQFLFEYFSETQRNKGNFPGRFSGRQFSNSRSEMNVSTLELGDSALYLCASSPQGWTNQPQHFGDGTRLSIL.

V usage is TRBV6-5 and J usage is TRBJ2-7, with TRBD1 matching 8 bases. The CDR3 is 12 amino acids. The V gene's germline CDR1 is MNHEY and CDR2 SVGAGI. Trimming removed 8 bases from V and 3 bases from J; junction bases left unmatched: 3. The CDR3 spells CASGGQGYEQYF. CDR3 DNA: TGTGCCAGCGGTGGACAGGGCTACGAGCAGTACTTC.

The sample holds one count of this clone. The chain is built from TRBV5-1 and TRBJ1-1, with unresolved D. Germline-derived CDR1 and CDR2 are SGHRS and YFSETQ. Trimming removed 0 bases from V and 0 bases from J, with 12 bases in between. This CDR3 region has 16 residues. The CDR3 loop is CASSLGVGRLNTEAFF. The CDR3 coding sequence is TGCGCCAGCAGCTTGGGGGTGGGCAGACTGAACACTGAAGCTTTCTTT.